The rows below give T cell receptor beta chains drawn from one sample of a study of T-cell memory formation after mild COVID-19. One entry per CDR3 protein results from TCRdb running MiXCR on the 5' RACE reads. The sample shows a few hundred thousand distinct CDR3 sequences, under 25% of them seen only once. Sequenced sample: PBMCs or a T cell subset sorted from them (not recorded which). The receptors here all came from an adult woman who had mild COVID-19 (a few samples of this study predate the infection). Cell type and time point are not known. Both conserved end residues are part of each CDR3. The order of the fields is J gene, D gene, V gene, clone size, CDR3 protein, CDR3 DNA. D genes are given only for firm matches. Where a row states a size, it is once, few, many or the class of an expanded clone; other rows omit it.

>TRBJ2-3|TRBD1|TRBV2|few
CASKATGTTDTQYF
TGTGCCAGTAAAGCGACAGGGACCACAGATACGCAGTATTTT
>TRBJ2-5|NA|TRBV24-1|NA
CATSEASETQYF
TGTGCCACCAGTGAAGCGTCGGAGACCCAGTACTTC
>TRBJ2-1|TRBD1|TRBV6-4|NA
CASSDSGDRGSDEQFF
TGTGCCAGCAGTGACTCTGGAGACAGGGGTTCAGATGAGCAGTTCTTC
>TRBJ2-7|NA|TRBV7-9|few
CASSSGVLSYEQYF
TGTGCCAGCAGCTCTGGGGTTCTCTCCTACGAGCAGTACTTC
>TRBJ2-5|TRBD2|TRBV6-1|NA
CASREGFGGAQYF
TGTGCCAGCAGGGAGGGGTTCGGGGGGGCCCAGTACTTC
>TRBJ2-1|NA|TRBV7-2|NA
CASSLWAVGGDEQFF
TGTGCCAGCAGCTTATGGGCAGTAGGGGGGGATGAGCAGTTCTTC
>TRBJ2-3|TRBD2|TRBV12-3/TRBV12-4|many
CASRPRLAGSADTQYF
TGTGCCAGCAGGCCACGACTAGCTGGGTCGGCAGATACGCAGTATTTT
>TRBJ2-6|NA|TRBV18|once
CASSANYNSGANVLTF
TGTGCCAGCTCAGCGAATTACAACTCTGGGGCCAACGTCCTGACTTTC
>TRBJ2-3|NA|TRBV5-1|few
CASSLEEPWDTQYF
TGCGCCAGCAGCTTGGAGGAACCCTGGGATACGCAGTATTTT
>TRBJ1-1|NA|TRBV28|few
CASSNPAGAINTEAFF
TGTGCCAGCAGCAACCCCGCCGGGGCGATAAACACTGAAGCTTTCTTT
>TRBJ2-5|NA|TRBV2|few
CASRLRVTKETQYF
TGTGCCAGCAGGCTCAGGGTTACAAAAGAGACCCAGTACTTC
>TRBJ2-1|NA|TRBV7-3|few
CASSSGTEQFF
TGTGCCAGCAGCTCTGGGACTGAGCAGTTCTTC
>TRBJ2-7|NA|TRBV5-1|NA
CASSLDPPTGTYEQYF
TGCGCCAGCAGCTTGGATCCGCCGACAGGTACCTACGAGCAGTACTTC
>TRBJ2-3|NA|TRBV7-2|NA
CASSFPLLIPSTDTQYF
TGTGCCAGCAGCTTCCCACTACTTATACCCAGCACAGATACGCAGTATTTT
>TRBJ2-7|TRBD2|TRBV24-1|few
CATSAASGGLSSYEQYF
TGTGCCACCAGTGCGGCTAGCGGGGGCCTGAGCTCCTACGAGCAGTACTTC
>TRBJ1-1|TRBD1|TRBV14|NA
CASSRTGPTEAFF
TGTGCCAGCAGCCGGACAGGGCCCACTGAAGCTTTCTTT
>TRBJ2-2|NA|TRBV2|NA
CASSESKLNTGELFF
TGTGCCAGCAGTGAATCAAAACTTAACACCGGGGAGCTGTTTTTT
>TRBJ2-1|TRBD2|TRBV4-1|NA
CASSHGRGGGGNEQFF
TGCGCCAGCAGCCATGGAAGGGGCGGGGGAGGTAATGAGCAGTTCTTC
>TRBJ2-5|NA|TRBV27|few
CASSPNAARTQYF
TGTGCCAGCAGCCCCAACGCGGCCCGGACCCAGTACTTC
>TRBJ1-4|NA|TRBV7-9|NA
CASSFGGEDTEKLFF
TGTGCCAGCAGCTTTGGGGGCGAAGACACTGAAAAACTGTTTTTT
>TRBJ2-1|TRBD2|TRBV30|NA
CAWSVARRGRYNEQFF
TGTGCCTGGAGTGTAGCTAGGCGGGGGAGATACAATGAGCAGTTCTTC
>TRBJ2-5|NA|TRBV5-1|few
CASSLVGLQETQYF
TGCGCCAGCAGCTTGGTCGGCCTCCAAGAGACCCAGTACTTC
>TRBJ2-1|NA|TRBV2|few
CASILPDYLHDYEQFF
TGTGCCAGCATTCTACCGGACTATTTACACGACTATGAGCAGTTCTTC
>TRBJ2-7|NA|TRBV2|NA
CASSDGGSYEQYF
TGTGCCAGCAGTGATGGAGGGTCTTACGAGCAGTACTTC
>TRBJ2-7|TRBD2|TRBV3-1|many
CASSPLAGDYEQYF
TGTGCCAGCAGCCCTCTAGCGGGAGACTACGAGCAGTACTTC
>TRBJ2-1|TRBD2|TRBV7-3|few
CASSPFGGGASEQFF
TGTGCCAGCAGCCCCTTCGGCGGGGGGGCAAGTGAGCAGTTCTTC
>TRBJ2-7|TRBD2|TRBV7-2|NA
CASSLTGLAGEQYF
TGTGCCAGCAGCTTGACGGGACTAGCGGGAGAGCAGTACTTC
>TRBJ2-5|TRBD2|TRBV5-1|few
CASSPPFGGMETQYF
TGCGCCAGCAGCCCCCCTTTCGGGGGGATGGAGACCCAGTACTTC
>TRBJ2-4|NA|TRBV6-2/TRBV6-3|few
CASSYRIGGGSKNIQYF
TGTGCCAGCAGTTACCGGATAGGGGGAGGTTCCAAAAACATTCAGTACTTC
>TRBJ2-1|TRBD1|TRBV20-1|NA
CSASLHRGRNEQFF
TGCAGTGCTAGTCTCCACAGGGGGCGGAATGAGCAGTTCTTC
>TRBJ1-4|NA|TRBV7-9|NA
CASSFSGAHEKLFF
TGTGCCAGCAGCTTTTCGGGAGCACACGAAAAACTGTTTTTT
>TRBJ1-6|NA|TRBV7-2|few
CASSLPRSPLHF
TGTGCCAGCAGCCTACCCCGCTCACCCCTCCACTTT
>TRBJ2-3|TRBD1|TRBV5-4|NA
CASSLLTQGATDTQYF
TGTGCCAGCAGCTTGCTAACACAGGGGGCAACAGATACGCAGTATTTT
>TRBJ2-3|NA|TRBV12-3/TRBV12-4|NA
CASRHDLAPRGDTQYF
TGTGCCAGCAGACATGATCTAGCTCCGAGGGGGGATACGCAGTATTTT
>TRBJ2-7|NA|TRBV15|NA
CATSSDRGGSYEQYF
TGTGCCACCAGCAGCGACAGAGGAGGCTCCTACGAGCAGTACTTC
>TRBJ2-7|TRBD1|TRBV7-2|few
CASRPTGALSAYEQYF
TGTGCCAGCAGGCCGACAGGGGCCCTCTCTGCCTACGAGCAGTACTTC
>TRBJ2-7|NA|TRBV10-3|NA
CAISGGDGMTYEQYF
TGTGCCATCAGTGGGGGCGACGGAATGACCTACGAGCAGTACTTC